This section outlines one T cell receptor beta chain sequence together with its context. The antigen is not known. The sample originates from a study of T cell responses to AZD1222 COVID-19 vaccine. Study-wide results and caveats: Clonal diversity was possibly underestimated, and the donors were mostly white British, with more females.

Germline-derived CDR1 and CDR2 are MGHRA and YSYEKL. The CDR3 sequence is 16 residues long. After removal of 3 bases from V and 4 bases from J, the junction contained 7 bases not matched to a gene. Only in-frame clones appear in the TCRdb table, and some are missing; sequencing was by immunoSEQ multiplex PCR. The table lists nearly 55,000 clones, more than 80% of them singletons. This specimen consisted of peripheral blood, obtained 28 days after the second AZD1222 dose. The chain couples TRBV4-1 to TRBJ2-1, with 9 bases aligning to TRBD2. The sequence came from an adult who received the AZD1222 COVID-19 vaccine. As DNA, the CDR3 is TGCGCCAGCAGCCACCCTGGAGCGGGAGGTTACAATGAGCAGTTCTTC. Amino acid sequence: CASSHPGAGGYNEQFF.